A few counts support the clone carrying this TCR beta chain. The antigen is not known. This specimen comes from a study of siplizumab effects on memory and regulatory T cells. Looking at the study overall: With siplizumab at 0.75 to 1 ug/mL or without drug, mixed lymphocyte reactions were set up in pairs.

V lost 6 bases to trimming and J lost 6 bases; unmatched junction nucleotides: 9. Germline-derived CDR1 and CDR2 are ENHRY and SYGVKD. CDR3 length: 15 residues. Study-wide results and limits: Among alloreactive clones, only a minor fraction mapped to unstimulated subsets. Suppression by proliferating Tregs derived from siplizumab cultures was not verified.

Sequencing used immunoSEQ multiplex PCR; TCRdb keeps in-frame clones, though not all of them. The sample lists 7,700 or so clones; 35% to 40% were seen once. It was at 37°C and for around 6 days that the mixed lymphocyte reaction cells were cocultured. The origin of this receptor is a human donor in good health; the cells came from an allogeneic mixed lymphocyte reaction. The specimen was CFSE-low (dividing) CD8+ T cells sorted from an allogeneic mixed lymphocyte reaction. The chain combines TRBV10-3 with TRBJ2-1; 9 bases align to TRBD2. CDR3 sequence (DNA): TGTGCCATCAGGCCCCCAGGCGGGAGGGCCAATGAGCAGTTCTTC. The encoded protein is CAIRPPGGRANEQFF.